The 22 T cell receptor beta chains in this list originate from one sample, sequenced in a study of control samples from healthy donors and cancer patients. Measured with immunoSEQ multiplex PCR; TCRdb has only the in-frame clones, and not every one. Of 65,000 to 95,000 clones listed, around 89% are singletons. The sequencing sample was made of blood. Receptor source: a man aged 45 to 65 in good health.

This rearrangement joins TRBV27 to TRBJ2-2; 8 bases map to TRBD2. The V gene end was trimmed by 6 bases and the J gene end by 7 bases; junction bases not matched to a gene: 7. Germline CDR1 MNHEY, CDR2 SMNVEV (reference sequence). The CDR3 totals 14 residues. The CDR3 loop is CASRWRGAGGELFF. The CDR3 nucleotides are TGTGCCAGCAGGTGGCGGGGGGCGGGCGGGGAGCTGTTTTTT.

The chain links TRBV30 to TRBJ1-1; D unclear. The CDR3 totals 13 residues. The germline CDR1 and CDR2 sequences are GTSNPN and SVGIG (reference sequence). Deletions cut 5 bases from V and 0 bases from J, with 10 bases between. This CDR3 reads CAWEITLNTEAFF. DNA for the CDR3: TGTGCCTGGGAGATAACACTGAACACTGAAGCTTTCTTT.

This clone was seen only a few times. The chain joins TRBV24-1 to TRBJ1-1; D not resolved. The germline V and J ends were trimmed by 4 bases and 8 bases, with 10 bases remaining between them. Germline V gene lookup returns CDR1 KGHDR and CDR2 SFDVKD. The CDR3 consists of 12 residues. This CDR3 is CATSEVFEEAFF. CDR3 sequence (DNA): TGTGCCACCAGTGAAGTCTTCGAAGAAGCTTTCTTT.

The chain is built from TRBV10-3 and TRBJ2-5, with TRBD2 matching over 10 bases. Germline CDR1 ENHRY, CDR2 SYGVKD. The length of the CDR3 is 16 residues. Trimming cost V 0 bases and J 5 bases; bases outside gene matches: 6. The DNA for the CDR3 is TGTGCCATCAGTGAGTCCGTAGCGGGGGGCCGTGAGACCCAGTACTTC. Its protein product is CAISESVAGGRETQYF.

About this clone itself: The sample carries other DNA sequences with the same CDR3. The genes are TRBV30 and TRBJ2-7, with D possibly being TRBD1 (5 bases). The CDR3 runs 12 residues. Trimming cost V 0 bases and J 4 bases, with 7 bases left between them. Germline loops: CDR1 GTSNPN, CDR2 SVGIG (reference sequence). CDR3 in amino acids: CAWSVRGYEQYF. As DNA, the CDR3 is TGTGCCTGGAGTGTAAGGGGTTACGAGCAGTACTTC.

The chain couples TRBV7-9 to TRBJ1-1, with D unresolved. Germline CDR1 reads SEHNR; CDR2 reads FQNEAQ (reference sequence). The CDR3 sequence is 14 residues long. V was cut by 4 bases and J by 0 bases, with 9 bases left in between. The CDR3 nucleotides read TGTGCCAGCAGCTCCAGTCCGCTGAACACTGAAGCTTTCTTT. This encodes CASSSSPLNTEAFF. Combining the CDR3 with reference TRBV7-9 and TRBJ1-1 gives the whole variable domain DTGVSQNPRHKITKRGQNVTFRCDPISEHNRLYWYRQTLGQGPEFLTYFQNEAQLEKSRLLSDRFSAERPKGSFSTLEIQRTEQGDSAMYLCASSSSPLNTEAFFGQGTRLTVV.

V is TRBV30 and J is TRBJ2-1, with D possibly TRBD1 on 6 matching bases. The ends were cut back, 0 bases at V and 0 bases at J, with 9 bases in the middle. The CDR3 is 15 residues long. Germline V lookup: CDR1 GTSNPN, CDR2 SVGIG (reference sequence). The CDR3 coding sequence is TGTGCCTGGAGTGTTATGGGACACTCCTACAATGAGCAGTTCTTC. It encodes CAWSVMGHSYNEQFF.

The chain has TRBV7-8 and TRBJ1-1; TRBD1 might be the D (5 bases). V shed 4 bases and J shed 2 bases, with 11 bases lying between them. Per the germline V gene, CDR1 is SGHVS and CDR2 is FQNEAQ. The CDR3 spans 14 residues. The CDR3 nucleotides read TGTGCCAGCAGCTCCAGGGTCCCCAACACTGAAGCTTTCTTT. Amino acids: CASSSRVPNTEAFF.

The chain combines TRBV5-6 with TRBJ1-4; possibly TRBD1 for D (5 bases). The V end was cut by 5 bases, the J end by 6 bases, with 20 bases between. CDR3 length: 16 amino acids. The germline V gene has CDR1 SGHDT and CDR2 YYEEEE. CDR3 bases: TGTGCCAGCAGACCGGGACTCATGGAGTATTATGAAAAACTGTTTTTT. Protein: CASRPGLMEYYEKLFF.

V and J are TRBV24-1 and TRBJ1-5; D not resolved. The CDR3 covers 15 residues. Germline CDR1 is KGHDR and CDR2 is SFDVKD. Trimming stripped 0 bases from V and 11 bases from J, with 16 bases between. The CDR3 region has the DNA TGTGCCACCAGTGATTTGCACGGGCCCCATTCGTCCCAGCATTTT. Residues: CATSDLHGPHSSQHF.

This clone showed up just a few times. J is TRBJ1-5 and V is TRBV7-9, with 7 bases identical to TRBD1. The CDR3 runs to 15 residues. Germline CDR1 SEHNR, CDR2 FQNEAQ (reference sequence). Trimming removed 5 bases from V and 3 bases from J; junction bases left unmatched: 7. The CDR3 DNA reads TGTGCCAGCAGCCTTACAGGGGTTTCCAATCAGCCCCAGCATTTT. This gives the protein CASSLTGVSNQPQHF.

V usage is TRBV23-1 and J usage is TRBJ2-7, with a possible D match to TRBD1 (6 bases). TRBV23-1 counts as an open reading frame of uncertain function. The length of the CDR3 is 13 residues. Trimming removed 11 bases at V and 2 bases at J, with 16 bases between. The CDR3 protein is CADRWANTYEQYF. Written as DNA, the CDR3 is TGCGCCGACAGGTGGGCAAACACCTACGAGCAGTACTTC.

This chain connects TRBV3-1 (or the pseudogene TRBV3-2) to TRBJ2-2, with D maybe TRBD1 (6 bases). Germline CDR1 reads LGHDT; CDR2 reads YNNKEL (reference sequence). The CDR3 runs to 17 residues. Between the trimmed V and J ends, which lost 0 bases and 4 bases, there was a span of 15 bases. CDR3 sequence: CASSQEAGQGSTGELFF. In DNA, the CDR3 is TGTGCCAGCAGCCAAGAGGCTGGGCAGGGGAGCACCGGGGAGCTGTTTTTT.

CDR3 loop: CASSYPLVNEQFF. DNA of the CDR3: TGTGCCAGCAGTTACCCCTTAGTCAATGAGCAGTTCTTC. The V and J genes are TRBV6-2 or TRBV6-3 and TRBJ2-1; D remains unclear. Trimming removed 2 bases from V and 6 bases from J, with 8 bases in between. CDR1 is MNHEY, CDR2 SVGEGT, per germline. This CDR3 is 13 amino acids long.

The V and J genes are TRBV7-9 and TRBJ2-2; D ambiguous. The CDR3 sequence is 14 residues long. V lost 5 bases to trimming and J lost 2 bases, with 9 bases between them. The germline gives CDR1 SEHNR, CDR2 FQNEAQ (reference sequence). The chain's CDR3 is CASSPTPNTGELFF. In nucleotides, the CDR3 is TGTGCCAGCAGCCCCACACCAAACACCGGGGAGCTGTTTTTT.

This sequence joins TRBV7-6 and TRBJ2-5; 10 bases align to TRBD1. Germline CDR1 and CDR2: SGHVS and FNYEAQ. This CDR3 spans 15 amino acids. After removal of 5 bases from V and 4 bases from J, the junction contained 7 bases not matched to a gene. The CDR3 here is CASSPGQGERETQYF. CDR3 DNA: TGTGCCAGCAGCCCTGGACAGGGGGAAAGAGAGACCCAGTACTTC.

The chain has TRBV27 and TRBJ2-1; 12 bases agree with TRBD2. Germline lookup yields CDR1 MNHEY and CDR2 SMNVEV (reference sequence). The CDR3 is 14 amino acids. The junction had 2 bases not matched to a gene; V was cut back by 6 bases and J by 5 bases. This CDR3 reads CASSLAGGNNEQFF. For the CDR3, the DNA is TGTGCCAGCAGCCTAGCGGGGGGGAACAATGAGCAGTTCTTC.

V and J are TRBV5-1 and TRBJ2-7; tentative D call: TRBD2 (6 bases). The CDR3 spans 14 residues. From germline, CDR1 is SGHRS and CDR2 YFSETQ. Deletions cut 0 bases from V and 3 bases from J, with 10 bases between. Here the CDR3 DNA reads TGCGCCAGCAGCTTGGGGGCGCGGGACTACGAGCAGTACTTC. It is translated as CASSLGARDYEQYF.

The CDR3 region has the DNA TGCGCCAGCAGCCAAGATCTTGGGCAGGGCTATGGCTACACCTTC. Amino acid sequence: CASSQDLGQGYGYTF. V and J are TRBV4-3 and TRBJ1-2, with D possibly TRBD1 on 5 matching bases. CDR1 and CDR2 from the germline V gene are LGHNA and YSLEER. V dropped 0 bases and J dropped 4 bases, with 12 bases sitting between them. The CDR3 totals 15 residues.

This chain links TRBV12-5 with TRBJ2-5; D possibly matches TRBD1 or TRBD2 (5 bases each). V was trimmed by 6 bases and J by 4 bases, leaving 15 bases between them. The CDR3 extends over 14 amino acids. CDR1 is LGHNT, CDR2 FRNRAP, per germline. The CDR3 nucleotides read TGTGCTAGTGGCTCACTCCGGGACGGAGAGACCCAGTACTTC. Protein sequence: CASGSLRDGETQYF. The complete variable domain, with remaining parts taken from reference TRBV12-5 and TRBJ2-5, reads DARVTQTPRHKVTEMGQEVTMRCQPILGHNTVFWYRQTMMQGLELLAYFRNRAPLDDSGMPKDRFSAEMPDATLATLKIQPSEPRDSAVYFCASGSLRDGETQYFGPGTRLLVL.

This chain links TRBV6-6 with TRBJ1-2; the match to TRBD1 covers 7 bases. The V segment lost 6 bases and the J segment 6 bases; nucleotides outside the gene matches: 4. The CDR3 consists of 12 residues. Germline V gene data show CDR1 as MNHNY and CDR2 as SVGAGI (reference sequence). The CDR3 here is CASREGADGYTF. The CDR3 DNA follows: TGTGCCAGCAGAGAGGGGGCGGATGGCTACACCTTC.

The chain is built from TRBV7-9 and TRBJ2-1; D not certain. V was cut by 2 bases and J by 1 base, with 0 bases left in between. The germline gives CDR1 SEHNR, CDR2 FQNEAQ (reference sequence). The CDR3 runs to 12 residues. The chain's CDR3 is CASSLSYNEQFF. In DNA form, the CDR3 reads TGTGCCAGCAGCTTATCCTACAATGAGCAGTTCTTC.